The next 10 T cell receptor beta chains were all read from a single sample in a study of T cells in localized non-small cell lung cancer. Some clones are missing from TCRdb's copy, which holds only in-frame ones; the method was immunoSEQ multiplex PCR. The sample yields around 30,000 clones, 90% to 95% seen once. This sample comprised peripheral blood, obtained before any cancer treatment. Receptors originate from a woman aged 35 to 70 with stage I lung adenocarcinoma.

The chain uses TRBV7-9 and TRBJ2-3; D may be TRBD1 or TRBD2 (5 bases each). Germline-derived CDR1 and CDR2 are SEHNR and FQNEAQ (reference sequence). CDR3 size: 18 residues. The V end was cut by 0 bases, the J end by 2 bases, with 18 bases between. The CDR3 nucleotides are TGTGCCAGCAGCTTAGCGTCTGTAGCCGGGGCACACACAGATACGCAGTATTTT. Translation gives CASSLASVAGAHTDTQYF.

CDR3 in amino acids: CASSLGTGNTEAFF. The DNA for the CDR3 is TGCGCCAGCAGCTTGGGGACAGGGAACACTGAAGCTTTCTTT. This sequence joins TRBV5-1 and TRBJ1-1, with 7 positions matching TRBD1. This CDR3 contains 14 residues. J was trimmed by 1 base and V by 0 bases; bases with no gene match: 0. Germline V gene data show CDR1 as SGHRS and CDR2 as YFSETQ.

The chain has TRBV19 and TRBJ2-1; D is perhaps TRBD1 (5 bases). Germline V CDR1 and CDR2: LNHDA, SQIVND (reference sequence). This CDR3 region has 16 residues. The germline V and J ends were trimmed by 4 bases and 3 bases, with 16 bases remaining between them. CDR3 bases: TGTGCCAGTAGTACCCTCAGGGCCCGCCTCTACAATGAGCAGTTCTTC. Its translation is CASSTLRARLYNEQFF.

This chain joins TRBV19 and TRBJ2-2; 8 bases line up with TRBD1. The ends lost 5 bases at V and 4 bases at J; junction bases unmatched: 12. The CDR3 runs to 17 residues. Germline loops: CDR1 LNHDA, CDR2 SQIVND (reference sequence). CDR3: CASSRRGRGPTTGELFF. The DNA of the CDR3 is TGTGCCAGTAGTCGACGCGGCAGGGGGCCTACCACCGGGGAGCTGTTTTTT.

The rearrangement uses TRBV6-1 and TRBJ2-1, with 13 bases aligning to TRBD2. Trimming took 11 bases from V and 6 from J; bases not matched to a gene: 10. Germline V gene sequence: CDR1 MNHNS, CDR2 SASEGT. The CDR3 extends over 15 amino acids. In nucleotides, the CDR3 is TGTGCCTGCTACTCGGGACTAGCGGGGTTCAATGAGCAGTTCTTC. This encodes CACYSGLAGFNEQFF.

The gene calls are TRBV11-2 and TRBJ1-1; tentative D call: TRBD1 (6 bases). CDR1 and CDR2 from the germline V gene are SGHAT and FQNNGV. The CDR3 covers 15 residues. V lost 4 bases to trimming and J lost 4 bases, with 16 bases between them. CDR3 in DNA: TGTGCCAGCAGCTGGACGGTAGGGGGAGGCACTGAAGCTTTCTTT. Its translation is CASSWTVGGGTEAFF.

A single count supports this clone. The chain uses TRBV6-5 and TRBJ1-1; D remains unclear. The CDR3 is 15 amino acids. Germline assignment: CDR1 MNHEY and CDR2 SVGAGI. V dropped 2 bases and J dropped 4 bases, with 14 bases sitting between them. CDR3 loop: CASSYDITGSTEAFF. The CDR3, as DNA: TGTGCCAGCAGTTACGATATCACGGGCTCCACTGAAGCTTTCTTT.

This clone was seen a single time. The chain is built from TRBV9 and TRBJ1-2; D is unclear. The CDR3 loop spans 14 amino acids. CDR1 is SGDLS and CDR2 is YYNGEE in the germline V gene. The ends were cut back, 0 bases at V and 0 bases at J, with 6 bases in the middle. The CDR3 reads CASSVAGANYGYTF. CDR3 nucleotides: TGTGCCAGCAGCGTAGCCGGGGCTAACTATGGCTACACCTTC.

V is TRBV6-5 and J is TRBJ2-4; 9 nucleotides line up with TRBD1. V gave up 8 bases and J gave up 0 bases; unmatched junction bases: 2. Germline lookup yields CDR1 MNHEY and CDR2 SVGAGI. There are 14 residues in the CDR3. The CDR3 coding sequence is TGTGCCAGCGGGACAGGGTTAGCCAAAAACATTCAGTACTTC. The encoded protein is CASGTGLAKNIQYF.

The rearrangement uses TRBV5-1 and TRBJ2-6; D is uncertain. The germline V gene has CDR1 SGHRS and CDR2 YFSETQ. V was pared by 1 base and J by 1 base, with 3 bases between. CDR3 length: 14 amino acids. This CDR3 is CASSLYSGANVLTF. The CDR3 DNA follows: TGCGCCAGCAGCTTGTATTCTGGGGCCAACGTCCTGACTTTC.